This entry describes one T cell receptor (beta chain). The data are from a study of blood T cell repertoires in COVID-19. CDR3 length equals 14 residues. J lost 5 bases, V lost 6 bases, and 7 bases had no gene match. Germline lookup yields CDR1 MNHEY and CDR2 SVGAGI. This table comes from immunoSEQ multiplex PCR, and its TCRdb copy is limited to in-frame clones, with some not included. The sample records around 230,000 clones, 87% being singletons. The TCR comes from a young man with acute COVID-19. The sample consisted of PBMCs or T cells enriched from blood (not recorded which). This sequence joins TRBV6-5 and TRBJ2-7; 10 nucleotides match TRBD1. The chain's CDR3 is CASRRSGTGDEQYF. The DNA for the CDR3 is TGTGCCAGCAGACGATCCGGGACAGGGGACGAGCAGTACTTC.